The text below deals with one T cell receptor (beta chain). Its antigen is not known. This sample is drawn from a study of T cell repertoires in cytomegalovirus infection. Whole-study findings and limits: In two of eight donors, the top clonotype was HLA-C-restricted CMV-specific.

V shed 1 base, J shed 4 bases, and the junction held 5 bases outside the gene matches. The CDR3 is made up of 15 amino acids. TCRdb ran MiXCR on the reads and lists one entry per CDR3 protein. The sample includes hundreds of thousands of distinct CDR3 sequences, 33% of them seen just once. The rearrangement links TRBV12-3 or TRBV12-4 to TRBJ2-5; 8 nucleotides line up with TRBD2. The starting material was cultured PBMCs, obtained from culture after CMV antigen stimulation. The origin of this receptor is a human donor in good health (CMV status not recorded). Some clones in this sample may be carry-over from other donors' samples. The CDR3 protein is CASSLDGRALETQYF. DNA for the CDR3: TGTGCCAGCAGTTTAGACGGGAGGGCCCTAGAGACCCAGTACTTC.